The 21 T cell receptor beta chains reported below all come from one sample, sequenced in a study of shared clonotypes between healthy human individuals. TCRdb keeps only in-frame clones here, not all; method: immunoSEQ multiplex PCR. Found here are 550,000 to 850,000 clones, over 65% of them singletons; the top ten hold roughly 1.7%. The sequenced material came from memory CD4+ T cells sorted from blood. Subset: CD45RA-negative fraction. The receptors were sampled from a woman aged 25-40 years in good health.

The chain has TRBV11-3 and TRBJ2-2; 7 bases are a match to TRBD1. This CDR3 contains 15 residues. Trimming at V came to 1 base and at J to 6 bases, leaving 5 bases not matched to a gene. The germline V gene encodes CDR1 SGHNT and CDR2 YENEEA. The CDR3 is CASSLGQGSAGELFF. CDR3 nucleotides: TGTGCCAGCAGCTTAGGACAGGGTAGCGCCGGGGAGCTGTTTTTT.

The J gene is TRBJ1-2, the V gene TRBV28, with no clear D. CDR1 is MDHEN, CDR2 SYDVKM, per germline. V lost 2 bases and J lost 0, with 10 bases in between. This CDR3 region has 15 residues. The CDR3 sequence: CASSLSPNPNYGYTF. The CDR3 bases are TGTGCCAGCAGTTTAAGTCCGAACCCTAACTATGGCTACACCTTC.

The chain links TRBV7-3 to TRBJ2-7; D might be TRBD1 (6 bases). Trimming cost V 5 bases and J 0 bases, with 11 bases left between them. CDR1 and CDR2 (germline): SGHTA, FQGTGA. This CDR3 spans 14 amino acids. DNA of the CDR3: TGTGCCAGCAGCCAACAACAGGGCTCCTACGAGCAGTACTTC. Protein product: CASSQQQGSYEQYF.

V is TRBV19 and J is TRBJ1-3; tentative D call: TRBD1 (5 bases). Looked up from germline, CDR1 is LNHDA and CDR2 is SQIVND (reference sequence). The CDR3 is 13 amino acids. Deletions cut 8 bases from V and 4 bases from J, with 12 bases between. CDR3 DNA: TGTGCCAGTCATCAGGGATCCGGAAACACCATATATTTT. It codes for CASHQGSGNTIYF.

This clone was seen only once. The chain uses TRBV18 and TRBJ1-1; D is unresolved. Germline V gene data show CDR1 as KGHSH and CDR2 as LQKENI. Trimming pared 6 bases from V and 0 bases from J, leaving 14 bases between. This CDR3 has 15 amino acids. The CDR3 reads CASSPGWGMNTEAFF. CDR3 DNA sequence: TGTGCCAGCTCCCCAGGATGGGGAATGAACACTGAAGCTTTCTTT. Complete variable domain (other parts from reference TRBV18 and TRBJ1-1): NAGVMQNPRHLVRRRGQEARLRCSPMKGHSHVYWYRQLPEEGLKFMVYLQKENIIDESGMPKERFSAEFPKEGPSILRIQQVVRGDSAAYFCASSPGWGMNTEAFFGQGTRLTVV.

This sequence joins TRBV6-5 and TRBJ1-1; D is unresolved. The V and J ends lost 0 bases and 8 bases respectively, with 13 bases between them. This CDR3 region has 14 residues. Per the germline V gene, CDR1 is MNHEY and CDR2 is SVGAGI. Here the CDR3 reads CASSYSGPSDEAFF. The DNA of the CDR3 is TGTGCCAGCAGTTACTCGGGCCCAAGCGACGAAGCTTTCTTT.

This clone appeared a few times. The CDR3 bases are TGTGCCAGCAGAATTGGGACAGCCCAAGAGACCCAGTACTTC. Amino acids: CASRIGTAQETQYF. The chain carries TRBV6-5 and TRBJ2-5; 7 nucleotides align to TRBD1. Per the germline V gene, CDR1 is MNHEY and CDR2 is SVGAGI. The ends lost 6 bases at V and 1 base at J; junction bases unmatched: 5. This CDR3 contains 14 residues.

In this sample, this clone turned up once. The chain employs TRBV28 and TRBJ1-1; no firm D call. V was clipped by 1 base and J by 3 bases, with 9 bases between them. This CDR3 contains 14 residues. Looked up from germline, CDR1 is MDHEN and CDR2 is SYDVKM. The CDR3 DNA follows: TGTGCCAGCAGTTTATTCGAGGCTCACACTGAAGCTTTCTTT. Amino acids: CASSLFEAHTEAFF.

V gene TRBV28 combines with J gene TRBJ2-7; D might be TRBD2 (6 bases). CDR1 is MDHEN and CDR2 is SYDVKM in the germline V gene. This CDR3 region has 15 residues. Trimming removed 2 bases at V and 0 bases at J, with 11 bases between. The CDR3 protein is CASSLAGTLSYEQYF. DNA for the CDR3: TGTGCCAGCAGTTTAGCGGGAACACTCTCCTACGAGCAGTACTTC.

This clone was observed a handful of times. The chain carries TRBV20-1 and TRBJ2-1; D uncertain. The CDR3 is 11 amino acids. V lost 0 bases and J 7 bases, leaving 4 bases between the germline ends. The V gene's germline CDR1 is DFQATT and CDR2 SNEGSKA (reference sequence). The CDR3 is CSARDMNEQFF. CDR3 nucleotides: TGCAGTGCTAGAGATATGAATGAGCAGTTCTTC.

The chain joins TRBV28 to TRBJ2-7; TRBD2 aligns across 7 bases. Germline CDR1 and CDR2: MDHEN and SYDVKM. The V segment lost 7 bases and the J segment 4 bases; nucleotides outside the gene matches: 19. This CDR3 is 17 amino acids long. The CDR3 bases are TGTGCCAGCACCACCCTTGGTTATGGGGGGGGTGTGTACGAGCAGTACTTC. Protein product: CASTTLGYGGGVYEQYF.

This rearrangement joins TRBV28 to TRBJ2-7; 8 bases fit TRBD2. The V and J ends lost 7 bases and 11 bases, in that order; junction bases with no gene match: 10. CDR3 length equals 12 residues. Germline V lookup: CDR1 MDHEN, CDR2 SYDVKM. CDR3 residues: CASMAAGVGKYF. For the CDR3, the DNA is TGTGCCAGCATGGCAGCGGGAGTGGGAAAGTACTTC.

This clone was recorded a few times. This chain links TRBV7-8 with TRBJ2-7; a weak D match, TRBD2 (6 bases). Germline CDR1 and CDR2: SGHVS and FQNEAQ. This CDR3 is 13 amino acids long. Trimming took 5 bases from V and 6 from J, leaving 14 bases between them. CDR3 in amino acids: CASSQGGSREQYF. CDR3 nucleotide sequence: TGTGCCAGCAGCCAGGGAGGTTCCCGCGAGCAGTACTTC.

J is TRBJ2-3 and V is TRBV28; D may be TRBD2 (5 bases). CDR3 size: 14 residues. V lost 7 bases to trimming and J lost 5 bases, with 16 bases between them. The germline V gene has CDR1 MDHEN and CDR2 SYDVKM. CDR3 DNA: TGTGCCAGCACCGAGGGATCTGTAATAGATACGCAGTATTTT. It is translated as CASTEGSVIDTQYF.

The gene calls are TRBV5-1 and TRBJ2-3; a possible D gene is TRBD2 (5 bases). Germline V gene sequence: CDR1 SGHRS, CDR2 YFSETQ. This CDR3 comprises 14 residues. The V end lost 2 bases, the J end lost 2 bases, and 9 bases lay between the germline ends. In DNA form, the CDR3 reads TGCGCCAGCAGCTTATCAGCGGCCACAGATACGCAGTATTTT. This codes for CASSLSAATDTQYF.

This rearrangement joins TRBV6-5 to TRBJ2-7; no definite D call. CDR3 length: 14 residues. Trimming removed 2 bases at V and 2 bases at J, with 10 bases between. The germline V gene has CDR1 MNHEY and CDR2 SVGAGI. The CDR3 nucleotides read TGTGCCAGCAGTTACCGACAAAATGCCTACGAGCAGTACTTC. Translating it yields CASSYRQNAYEQYF.

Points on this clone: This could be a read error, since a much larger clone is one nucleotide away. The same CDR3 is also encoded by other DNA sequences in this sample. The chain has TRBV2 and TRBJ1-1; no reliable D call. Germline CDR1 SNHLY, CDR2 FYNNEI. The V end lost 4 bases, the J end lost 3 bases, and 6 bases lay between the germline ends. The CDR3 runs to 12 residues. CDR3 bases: TGTGCCAGCAGTGGGGAGTACACTGAAGCTTTCTTT. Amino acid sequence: CASSGEYTEAFF.

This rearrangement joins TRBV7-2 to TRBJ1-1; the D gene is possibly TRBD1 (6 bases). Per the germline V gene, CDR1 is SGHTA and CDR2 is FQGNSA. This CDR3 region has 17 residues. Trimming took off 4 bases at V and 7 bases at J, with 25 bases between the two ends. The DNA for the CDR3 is TGTGCCAGCAGCTCCATACTAGCCGTGACAGGAGGGTTTGAAGCTTTCTTT. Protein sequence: CASSSILAVTGGFEAFF.

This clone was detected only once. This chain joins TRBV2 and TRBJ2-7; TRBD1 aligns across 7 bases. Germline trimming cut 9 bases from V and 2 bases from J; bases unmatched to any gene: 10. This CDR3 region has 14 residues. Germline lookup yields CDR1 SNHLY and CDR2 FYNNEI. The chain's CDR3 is CASNRQGMTYEQYF. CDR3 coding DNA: TGTGCCAGTAACCGACAGGGCATGACCTACGAGCAGTACTTC.

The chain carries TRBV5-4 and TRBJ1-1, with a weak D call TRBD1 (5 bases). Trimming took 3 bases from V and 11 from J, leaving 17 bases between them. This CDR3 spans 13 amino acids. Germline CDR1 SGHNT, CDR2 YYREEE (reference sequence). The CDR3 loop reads CASSSGLQSAAFF. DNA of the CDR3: TGTGCCAGCAGCTCGGGACTTCAATCGGCCGCTTTCTTT.

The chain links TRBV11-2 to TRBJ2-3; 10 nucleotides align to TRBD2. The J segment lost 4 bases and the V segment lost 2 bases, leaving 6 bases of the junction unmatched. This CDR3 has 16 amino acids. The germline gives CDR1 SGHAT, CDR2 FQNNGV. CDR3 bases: TGTGCCAGCAGCTTAAGCGGGAGGGCTTTCGCAGATACGCAGTATTTT. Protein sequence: CASSLSGRAFADTQYF. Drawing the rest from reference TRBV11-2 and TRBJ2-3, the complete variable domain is EAGVAQSPRYKIIEKRQSVAFWCNPISGHATLYWYQQILGQGPKLLIQFQNNGVVDDSQLPKDRFSAERLKGVDSTLKIQPAKLEDSAVYLCASSLSGRAFADTQYFGPGTRLTVL.